A selection of T cell receptor beta chains follows, all from one sample in a study of blood T cell repertoires in COVID-19. Data came from immunoSEQ multiplex PCR; TCRdb stores just in-frame clones and leaves some out. The profile shows around 54,000 clones, roughly 90% of them singletons. Sample: peripheral blood. The origin of the receptors is a human donor in a cohort sampled during active COVID-19. Both conserved end residues are part of each CDR3. Each record gives: V gene, clone size, D gene, J gene, CDR3 protein, CDR3 DNA. A D gene is named only where the DNA matches it firmly. The listing skips clone size in some rows; elsewhere it reads once, few, many or a size class.

V gene: TRBV7-2
clone size: NA
D gene: NA
J gene: TRBJ1-5
CDR3 protein: CASSLQGHPNQPQHF
CDR3 DNA: TGTGCCAGCAGCTTGCAGGGGCACCCCAATCAGCCCCAGCATTTT

V gene: TRBV5-5
clone size: once
D gene: TRBD2
J gene: TRBJ2-7
CDR3 protein: CASSSWAGTSYEQYF
CDR3 DNA: TGTGCCAGCAGCTCGTGGGCCGGGACTAGCTACGAGCAGTACTTC

V gene: TRBV6-5
clone size: NA
D gene: NA
J gene: TRBJ2-7
CDR3 protein: CASRPIAGPREQYF
CDR3 DNA: TGTGCCAGCAGACCAATCGCGGGGCCGAGAGAGCAGTACTTC

V gene: TRBV3-1/TRBV3-2
clone size: NA
D gene: NA
J gene: TRBJ1-2
CDR3 protein: CASSRTKQGGYGYTF
CDR3 DNA: TGTGCCAGCAGCCGGACCAAGCAGGGCGGCTATGGCTACACCTTC

V gene: TRBV6-5
clone size: NA
D gene: TRBD1
J gene: TRBJ2-2
CDR3 protein: CASSTGAPGELFF
CDR3 DNA: TGTGCCAGCAGTACAGGGGCCCCCGGGGAGCTGTTTTTT

V gene: TRBV7-9
clone size: NA
D gene: NA
J gene: TRBJ2-5
CDR3 protein: CASRDGRPGDETQYF
CDR3 DNA: TGTGCCAGCAGGGATGGACGTCCAGGGGACGAGACCCAGTACTTC

V gene: TRBV9
clone size: NA
D gene: NA
J gene: TRBJ2-2
CDR3 protein: CASSGHRIGELFF
CDR3 DNA: TGTGCCAGCAGCGGCCACAGGATCGGGGAGCTGTTTTTT

V gene: TRBV10-3
clone size: NA
D gene: TRBD1
J gene: TRBJ1-5
CDR3 protein: CASSSPGQGNQPQHF
CDR3 DNA: TGTGCCTCCTCGTCACCGGGACAGGGAAATCAGCCCCAGCATTTT

V gene: TRBV7-8
clone size: NA
D gene: TRBD2
J gene: TRBJ2-3
CDR3 protein: CASSLVSGRPTDTQYF
CDR3 DNA: TGTGCCAGCAGCTTAGTTAGCGGGAGACCAACAGATACGCAGTATTTT

V gene: TRBV5-5
clone size: NA
D gene: TRBD1
J gene: TRBJ1-4
CDR3 protein: CASSFSTGATQVREKLFF
CDR3 DNA: TGTGCCAGCAGCTTTAGTACAGGGGCCACCCAAGTGCGTGAAAAACTGTTTTTT

V gene: TRBV28
clone size: NA
D gene: TRBD2
J gene: TRBJ2-5
CDR3 protein: CASSLAVFIAGYQETQYF
CDR3 DNA: TGTGCCAGCAGTTTAGCGGTCTTTATAGCGGGATACCAGGAGACCCAGTACTTC

V gene: TRBV4-2
clone size: NA
D gene: NA
J gene: TRBJ1-2
CDR3 protein: CASSQDGASINYGYTF
CDR3 DNA: TGTGCCAGCAGCCAAGATGGGGCTTCGATTAACTATGGCTACACCTTC

V gene: TRBV11-1
clone size: NA
D gene: NA
J gene: TRBJ1-1
CDR3 protein: CASSLAAGREAFF
CDR3 DNA: TGTGCCAGCAGCTTAGCCGCAGGTCGGGAAGCTTTCTTT

V gene: TRBV5-6
clone size: NA
D gene: NA
J gene: TRBJ2-6
CDR3 protein: CASSRLDMVVSGANVLTF
CDR3 DNA: TGTGCCAGCAGCCGTTTAGATATGGTGGTCTCTGGGGCCAACGTCCTGACTTTC

V gene: TRBV27
clone size: NA
D gene: TRBD1
J gene: TRBJ1-5
CDR3 protein: CASSLSGRGGNQPQHF
CDR3 DNA: TGTGCCAGCAGTTTATCAGGCAGGGGGGGCAATCAGCCCCAGCATTTT

V gene: TRBV10-3
clone size: NA
D gene: TRBD2
J gene: TRBJ2-5
CDR3 protein: CAISEKLAGEETQYF
CDR3 DNA: TGTGCCATCAGTGAGAAACTAGCGGGAGAAGAGACCCAGTACTTC

V gene: TRBV7-2
clone size: NA
D gene: TRBD1
J gene: TRBJ1-2
CDR3 protein: CASSSNLRAGTVNYGYTF
CDR3 DNA: TGTGCCAGCAGCTCCAACTTACGGGCCGGGACAGTTAACTATGGCTACACCTTC

V gene: TRBV6-6
clone size: NA
D gene: TRBD1
J gene: TRBJ1-5
CDR3 protein: CASSSGTGSQPQHF
CDR3 DNA: TGTGCCAGCAGTTCCGGGACAGGGAGCCAGCCCCAGCATTTT

V gene: TRBV19
clone size: NA
D gene: NA
J gene: TRBJ2-5
CDR3 protein: CASSEDSEETQYF
CDR3 DNA: TGTGCCAGTAGTGAGGACAGCGAAGAGACCCAGTACTTC

V gene: TRBV30
clone size: NA
D gene: NA
J gene: TRBJ2-5
CDR3 protein: CAWSVSVRFGETQYF
CDR3 DNA: TGTGCCTGGAGTGTATCAGTCAGGTTCGGAGAGACCCAGTACTTC

V gene: TRBV5-6
clone size: NA
D gene: NA
J gene: TRBJ1-1
CDR3 protein: CASSVDRSPDTEAFF
CDR3 DNA: TGTGCCAGCAGCGTAGACAGGAGCCCTGACACTGAAGCTTTCTTT

V gene: TRBV11-2
clone size: NA
D gene: NA
J gene: TRBJ1-3
CDR3 protein: CASSARRDSGSGSGNTIYF
CDR3 DNA: TGTGCCAGCAGCGCCCGCCGGGACTCCGGTTCGGGCTCTGGAAACACCATATATTTT

V gene: TRBV4-2
clone size: NA
D gene: TRBD1
J gene: TRBJ2-7
CDR3 protein: CASSQRQGPTYEQYF
CDR3 DNA: TGTGCCAGCAGCCAGAGACAGGGGCCAACCTACGAGCAGTACTTC

V gene: TRBV6-5
clone size: NA
D gene: TRBD2
J gene: TRBJ2-3
CDR3 protein: CASSSGGSRYTQYF
CDR3 DNA: TGTGCCAGCAGTTCCGGGGGGAGCAGATATACGCAGTATTTT

V gene: TRBV6-5
clone size: once
D gene: TRBD1
J gene: TRBJ1-1
CDR3 protein: CASIRRQGENTEAFF
CDR3 DNA: TGTGCCAGCATCCGACGACAGGGGGAAAACACTGAAGCTTTCTTT

V gene: TRBV7-9
clone size: NA
D gene: NA
J gene: TRBJ2-7
CDR3 protein: CASSLTGYEQYF
CDR3 DNA: TGTGCCAGCAGCTTAACCGGTTACGAGCAGTACTTC

V gene: TRBV30
clone size: NA
D gene: NA
J gene: TRBJ2-4
CDR3 protein: CAWSEGTPLAKNIQYF
CDR3 DNA: TGTGCCTGGAGTGAAGGGACACCTCTAGCCAAAAACATTCAGTACTTC

V gene: TRBV7-9
clone size: NA
D gene: NA
J gene: TRBJ2-2
CDR3 protein: CASPSFAGELFF
CDR3 DNA: TGTGCCAGCCCCTCCTTTGCGGGGGAGCTGTTTTTT

V gene: TRBV5-1
clone size: NA
D gene: NA
J gene: TRBJ2-2
CDR3 protein: CASSLGQNTGELFF
CDR3 DNA: TGCGCCAGCAGCTTGGGACAGAACACCGGGGAGCTGTTTTTT

V gene: TRBV27
clone size: NA
D gene: TRBD2
J gene: TRBJ2-1
CDR3 protein: CASSFTGGGSYNEQFF
CDR3 DNA: TGTGCCAGCAGTTTTACCGGGGGGGGATCCTACAATGAGCAGTTCTTC

V gene: TRBV19
clone size: NA
D gene: TRBD2
J gene: TRBJ2-5
CDR3 protein: CASSIASGVETQYF
CDR3 DNA: TGTGCCAGTAGTATTGCTAGCGGGGTAGAGACCCAGTACTTC

V gene: TRBV6-2/TRBV6-3
clone size: NA
D gene: TRBD1
J gene: TRBJ2-7
CDR3 protein: CASSYSLRTGTEIYEQYF
CDR3 DNA: TGTGCCAGCAGTTACTCGCTTCGAACCGGGACAGAAATTTACGAGCAGTACTTC

V gene: TRBV3-1/TRBV3-2
clone size: NA
D gene: TRBD2
J gene: TRBJ2-5
CDR3 protein: CASSQESGIQETQYF
CDR3 DNA: TGTGCCAGCAGCCAAGAGAGCGGGATACAAGAGACCCAGTACTTC

V gene: TRBV7-9
clone size: NA
D gene: NA
J gene: TRBJ2-2
CDR3 protein: CASRLGGTGELFF
CDR3 DNA: TGTGCCAGCCGTCTGGGGGGTACCGGGGAGCTGTTTTTT

V gene: TRBV12-3/TRBV12-4
clone size: NA
D gene: NA
J gene: TRBJ2-5
CDR3 protein: CASSTGGQETQYF
CDR3 DNA: TGTGCCAGCAGTACAGGTGGCCAAGAGACCCAGTACTTC

V gene: TRBV7-2
clone size: NA
D gene: NA
J gene: TRBJ1-5
CDR3 protein: CASGPNPGEGQPQHF
CDR3 DNA: TGTGCCAGCGGCCCAAACCCGGGGGAGGGACAGCCCCAGCATTTT

V gene: TRBV9
clone size: NA
D gene: NA
J gene: TRBJ1-1
CDR3 protein: CASSVAQGENTEAFF
CDR3 DNA: TGTGCCAGCAGCGTAGCCCAGGGCGAGAACACTGAAGCTTTCTTT

V gene: TRBV7-2
clone size: NA
D gene: TRBD2
J gene: TRBJ2-1
CDR3 protein: CASSLGRAGGLNEQFF
CDR3 DNA: TGTGCCAGCAGCTTAGGTCGTGCGGGGGGGCTGAATGAGCAGTTCTTC

V gene: TRBV4-3
clone size: NA
D gene: TRBD1
J gene: TRBJ2-7
CDR3 protein: CASSPRTGDYEQYF
CDR3 DNA: TGCGCCAGCAGCCCCCGGACAGGGGATTACGAGCAGTACTTC

V gene: TRBV6-5
clone size: NA
D gene: NA
J gene: TRBJ1-1
CDR3 protein: CASSYSRIAEAFF
CDR3 DNA: TGTGCCAGCAGTTACTCGAGGATCGCGGAAGCTTTCTTT

V gene: TRBV5-1
clone size: NA
D gene: NA
J gene: TRBJ2-2
CDR3 protein: CASSWRPGELFF
CDR3 DNA: TGCGCCAGCAGCTGGAGGCCCGGGGAGCTGTTTTTT

V gene: TRBV19
clone size: NA
D gene: TRBD1
J gene: TRBJ1-5
CDR3 protein: CASRTGGMNGNQPQHF
CDR3 DNA: TGTGCCAGTAGGACAGGGGGTATGAATGGCAATCAGCCCCAGCATTTT

V gene: TRBV7-2
clone size: NA
D gene: TRBD2
J gene: TRBJ2-3
CDR3 protein: CASSLSLAGRSVITDTQYF
CDR3 DNA: TGTGCCAGCAGCTTATCACTAGCGGGCCGGAGCGTTATCACAGATACGCAGTATTTT

V gene: TRBV7-9
clone size: NA
D gene: NA
J gene: TRBJ2-5
CDR3 protein: CASSLWGEETQYF
CDR3 DNA: TGTGCCAGCAGCTTATGGGGGGAAGAGACCCAGTACTTC

V gene: TRBV23-1
clone size: NA
D gene: NA
J gene: TRBJ2-5
CDR3 protein: CASGREKETQYF
CDR3 DNA: TGCGCCAGCGGCCGGGAAAAAGAGACCCAGTACTTC

V gene: TRBV19
clone size: once
D gene: TRBD1
J gene: TRBJ1-1
CDR3 protein: CASSIRTGALNTEAFF
CDR3 DNA: TGTGCCAGTAGTATAAGGACAGGGGCCTTGAACACTGAAGCTTTCTTT

V gene: TRBV7-2
clone size: NA
D gene: TRBD2
J gene: TRBJ2-1
CDR3 protein: CASSPRNLAGEYNEQFF
CDR3 DNA: TGTGCCAGCAGCCCTCGAAATCTAGCGGGGGAATACAATGAGCAGTTCTTC

V gene: TRBV12-5
clone size: NA
D gene: NA
J gene: TRBJ2-1
CDR3 protein: CASTVGSFNEQFF
CDR3 DNA: TGTGCTAGTACAGTCGGCAGTTTCAATGAGCAGTTCTTC

V gene: TRBV3-1/TRBV3-2
clone size: medium-sized
D gene: TRBD1
J gene: TRBJ1-6
CDR3 protein: CASRDRGEPNSPLHF
CDR3 DNA: TGTGCCAGCAGGGACAGGGGGGAACCTAATTCACCCCTCCACTTT

V gene: TRBV29-1
clone size: NA
D gene: NA
J gene: TRBJ1-2
CDR3 protein: CSVVQAKYGYTF
CDR3 DNA: TGCAGCGTTGTACAGGCTAAGTATGGCTACACCTTC

V gene: TRBV23-1
clone size: medium-sized
D gene: NA
J gene: TRBJ1-6
CDR3 protein: CASSQFARTYNSPLHF
CDR3 DNA: TGCGCCAGCAGTCAATTTGCCCGTACTTATAATTCACCCCTCCACTTT

V gene: TRBV27
clone size: NA
D gene: TRBD2
J gene: TRBJ2-1
CDR3 protein: CASSKLPGTSINEQFF
CDR3 DNA: TGTGCCAGCAGTAAACTTCCCGGGACTAGCATCAATGAGCAGTTCTTC

V gene: TRBV27
clone size: few
D gene: TRBD1
J gene: TRBJ2-7
CDR3 protein: CASSPAPGQHYEQYF
CDR3 DNA: TGTGCCAGCAGTCCCGCACCGGGACAGCACTACGAGCAGTACTTC

V gene: TRBV2
clone size: NA
D gene: TRBD1
J gene: TRBJ2-7
CDR3 protein: CASSAKLPGQGYEQYF
CDR3 DNA: TGTGCCAGCAGTGCTAAACTTCCGGGACAGGGATACGAGCAGTACTTC

V gene: TRBV5-8
clone size: once
D gene: TRBD1
J gene: TRBJ2-2
CDR3 protein: CASSRETGVAGELFF
CDR3 DNA: TGTGCCAGCAGCCGAGAGACAGGGGTGGCCGGGGAGCTGTTTTTT

V gene: TRBV6-5
clone size: few
D gene: NA
J gene: TRBJ1-2
CDR3 protein: CASSYSNSGANGYTF
CDR3 DNA: TGTGCCAGCAGTTACTCGAATTCAGGGGCAAATGGCTACACCTTC

V gene: TRBV13
clone size: NA
D gene: TRBD2
J gene: TRBJ2-1
CDR3 protein: CASRPLTAGGSGEQFF
CDR3 DNA: TGTGCCAGCAGGCCACTAACGGCGGGAGGTTCCGGTGAGCAGTTCTTC

V gene: TRBV5-1
clone size: NA
D gene: TRBD1
J gene: TRBJ1-6
CDR3 protein: CASSPRQGYNSPLHF
CDR3 DNA: TGCGCCAGCAGCCCCCGACAGGGCTATAATTCACCCCTCCACTTT

V gene: TRBV28
clone size: NA
D gene: NA
J gene: TRBJ2-2
CDR3 protein: CASRSPPGSLSGELFF
CDR3 DNA: TGTGCCAGCAGATCTCCGCCGGGGTCCCTCTCCGGGGAGCTGTTTTTT